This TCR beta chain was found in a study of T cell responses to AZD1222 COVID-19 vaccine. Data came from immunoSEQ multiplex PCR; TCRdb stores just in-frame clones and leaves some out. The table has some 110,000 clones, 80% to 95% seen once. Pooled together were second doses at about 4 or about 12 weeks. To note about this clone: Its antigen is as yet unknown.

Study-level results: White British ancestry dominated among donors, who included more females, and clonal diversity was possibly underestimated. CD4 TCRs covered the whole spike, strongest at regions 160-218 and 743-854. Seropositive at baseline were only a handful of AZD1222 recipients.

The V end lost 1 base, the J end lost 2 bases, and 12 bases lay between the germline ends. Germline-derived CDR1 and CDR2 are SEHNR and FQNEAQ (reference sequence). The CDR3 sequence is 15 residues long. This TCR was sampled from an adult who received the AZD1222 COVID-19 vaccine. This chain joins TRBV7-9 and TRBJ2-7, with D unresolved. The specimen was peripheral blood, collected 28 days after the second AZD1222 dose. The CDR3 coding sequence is TGTGCCAGCAGCTTAGGGTGGGGTGGGACCTACGAGCAGTACTTC. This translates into CASSLGWGGTYEQYF.